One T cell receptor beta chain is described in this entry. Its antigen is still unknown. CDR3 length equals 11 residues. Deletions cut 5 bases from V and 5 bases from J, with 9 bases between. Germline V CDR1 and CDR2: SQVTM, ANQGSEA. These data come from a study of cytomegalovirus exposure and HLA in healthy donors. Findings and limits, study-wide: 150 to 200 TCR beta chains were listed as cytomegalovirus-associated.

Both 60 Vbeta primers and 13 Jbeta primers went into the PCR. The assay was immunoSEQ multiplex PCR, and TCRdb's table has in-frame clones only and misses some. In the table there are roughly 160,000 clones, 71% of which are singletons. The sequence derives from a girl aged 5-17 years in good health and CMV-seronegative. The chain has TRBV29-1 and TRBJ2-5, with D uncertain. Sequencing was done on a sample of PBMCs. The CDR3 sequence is CSVLDWETQYF. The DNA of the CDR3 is TGCAGCGTTTTAGACTGGGAGACCCAGTACTTC.